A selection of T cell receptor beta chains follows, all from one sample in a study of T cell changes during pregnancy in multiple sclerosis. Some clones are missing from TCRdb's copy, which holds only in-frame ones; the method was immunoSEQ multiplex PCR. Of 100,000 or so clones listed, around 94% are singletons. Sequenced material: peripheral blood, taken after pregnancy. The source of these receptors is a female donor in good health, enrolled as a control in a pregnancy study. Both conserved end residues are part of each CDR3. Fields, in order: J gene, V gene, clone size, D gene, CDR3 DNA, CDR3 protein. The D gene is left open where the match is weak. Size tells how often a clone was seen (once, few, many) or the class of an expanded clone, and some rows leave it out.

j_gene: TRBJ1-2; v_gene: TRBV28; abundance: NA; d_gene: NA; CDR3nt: TGTGCCAGCAGTTTTTTAAACTATGGCTACACCTTC; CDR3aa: CASSFLNYGYTF
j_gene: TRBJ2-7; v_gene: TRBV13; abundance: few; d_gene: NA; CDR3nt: TGTGCCAGCAGCTTAGAACAGGGCTACGAGCAGTACTTC; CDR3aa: CASSLEQGYEQYF
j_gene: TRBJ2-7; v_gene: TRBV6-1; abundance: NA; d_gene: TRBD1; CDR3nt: TGTGCCAGCAGTGAAGCGAGGACAGGACCCTACGAGCAGTACTTC; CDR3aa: CASSEARTGPYEQYF
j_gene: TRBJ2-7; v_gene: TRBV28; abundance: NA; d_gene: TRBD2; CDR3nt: TGTGCCAGCAGTGTCGGGACTAACGAGCAGTACTTC; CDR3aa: CASSVGTNEQYF
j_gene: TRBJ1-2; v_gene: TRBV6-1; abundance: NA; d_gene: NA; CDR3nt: TGTGCCAGCAGTGAGGCCGGAGTCTATGGCTACACCTTC; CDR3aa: CASSEAGVYGYTF
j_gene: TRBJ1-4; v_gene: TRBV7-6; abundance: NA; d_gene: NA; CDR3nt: TGTGCCAGCAGCCCACAGTTGCAGGGAAGGACTAATGAAAAACTGTTTTTT; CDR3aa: CASSPQLQGRTNEKLFF
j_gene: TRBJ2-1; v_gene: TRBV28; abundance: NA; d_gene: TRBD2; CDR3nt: TGTGCCAGCGGCCTAGGGACTAGCGGGAGCGGTGAGCAGTTCTTC; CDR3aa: CASGLGTSGSGEQFF
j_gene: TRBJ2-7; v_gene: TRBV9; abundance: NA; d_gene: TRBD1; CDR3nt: TGTGCCAGCAGCGTAGGGACAGGGGAATACGAGCAGTACTTC; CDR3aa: CASSVGTGEYEQYF
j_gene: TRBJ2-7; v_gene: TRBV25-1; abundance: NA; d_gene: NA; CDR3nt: TGTGCCAGCAGTGAAACAGGGTGGGAGCAGTACTTC; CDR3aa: CASSETGWEQYF
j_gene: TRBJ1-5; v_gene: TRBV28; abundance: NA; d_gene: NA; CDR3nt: TGTGCCAGCAGTTTACGCCAGGGAAGGAATCAGCCCCAGCATTTT; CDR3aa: CASSLRQGRNQPQHF
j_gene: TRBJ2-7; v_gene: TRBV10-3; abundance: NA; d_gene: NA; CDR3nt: TGTGCCACCCAGGACAGCTCAACCTCCTACGAGCAGTACTTC; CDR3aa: CATQDSSTSYEQYF
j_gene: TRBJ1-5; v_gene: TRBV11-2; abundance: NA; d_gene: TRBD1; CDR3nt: TGTGCCAGCAGCCCAGGGACAGGGGCTTATAGCAATCAGCCCCAGCATTTT; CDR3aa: CASSPGTGAYSNQPQHF
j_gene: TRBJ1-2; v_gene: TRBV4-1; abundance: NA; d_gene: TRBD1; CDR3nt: TGCGCCAGCAGCCCGACGACAGGGGGCTATGGCTACACCTTC; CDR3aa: CASSPTTGGYGYTF